Presented here are 24 T cell receptor beta chains from one specimen sequenced in a study of blood T cell repertoires in COVID-19. The protocol was immunoSEQ multiplex PCR, while the TCRdb copy is restricted to in-frame clones and leaves out a portion. The repertoire holds some 210,000 clones, with 84% as singletons. Sequenced material: peripheral blood. These receptor sequences come from a human donor in a cohort sampled during active COVID-19.

The rearrangement uses TRBV5-1 and TRBJ2-1; 9 nucleotides match TRBD2. V dropped 0 bases and J dropped 5; count of bases not matched to a gene: 3. CDR3 length: 15 residues. CDR1 and CDR2 from the germline V gene are SGHRS and YFSETQ. The CDR3 spells CASSLGLAVNNEQFF. CDR3 sequence (DNA): TGCGCCAGCAGCTTGGGACTAGCGGTAAACAATGAGCAGTTCTTC.

The chain links TRBV6-1 to TRBJ2-5; TRBD2 might be the D (6 bases). V was trimmed by 0 bases and J by 5 bases, leaving 16 bases between them. Germline CDR1 MNHNS, CDR2 SASEGT. This CDR3 comprises 16 residues. CDR3: CASSEALRVAGETQYF. CDR3 coding DNA: TGTGCCAGCAGTGAAGCTTTGCGCGTTGCGGGGGAGACCCAGTACTTC.

A few counts support this clone. The chain joins TRBV19 to TRBJ1-5, with 7 bases lining up with TRBD1. Germline values: CDR1 LNHDA, CDR2 SQIVND (reference sequence). This CDR3 is 14 amino acids long. V dropped 6 bases and J dropped 7; count of bases not matched to a gene: 9. The CDR3: CASSTTGSGQPQHF. As DNA, the CDR3 is TGTGCCAGTAGCACGACAGGGTCCGGCCAGCCCCAGCATTTT.

V gene TRBV10-2 combines with J gene TRBJ2-1, with TRBD2 matching 8 bases. The CDR3 consists of 15 residues. The germline V gene encodes CDR1 WSHSY and CDR2 SAAADI. The V gene end was trimmed by 5 bases and the J gene end by 2 bases; junction bases not matched to a gene: 5. The CDR3 bases are TGCGCCAGCAGTTGGGCCGGGGGGGCCTACAATGAGCAGTTCTTC. This sequence encodes CASSWAGGAYNEQFF.

The chain combines TRBV5-1 with TRBJ2-2; TRBD1 is a possible D gene (6 bases). The germline V and J ends were trimmed by 5 bases and 0 bases, with 11 bases remaining between them. CDR1 and CDR2 from the germline V gene are SGHRS and YFSETQ. The CDR3 runs 15 residues. The DNA of the CDR3 is TGCGCCAGCAGGGACAGCCGAACGAACACCGGGGAGCTGTTTTTT. It translates to CASRDSRTNTGELFF.

A note on this clone: At one end, the junction sequence differs from germline, possibly due to a read error. J is TRBJ1-2 and V is TRBV7-2; no firm D call. In germline, CDR1 is SGHTA, CDR2 FQGNSA. The CDR3 loop spans 15 amino acids. In nucleotides, the CDR3 is TGTGTCAGCAGCCGGGTAGACGGAATTAGTAGAGGCTACACCTTC. It specifies CVSSRVDGISRGYTF.

The chain couples TRBV21-1 to TRBJ2-2; the table's D gene call, TRBD1, was not cross checked with the DNA. TRBV21-1 is designated a pseudogene. CDR3 length equals 13 residues. Written as DNA, the CDR3 is TGTGCCAGTGGACAGACGAACACCGGGGAGCTGTTTTTT. Translation: CASGQTNTGELFF.

CDR3 bases: TGTGCCAGCGGCGCCCGACAAGAGCAGTTCTTC. Its translation: CASGARQEQFF. The gene calls are TRBV2 and TRBJ2-1; D is unresolved. V gave up 8 bases and J gave up 10 bases, with 12 bases separating them. The CDR3 runs 11 residues. Germline lookup yields CDR1 SNHLY and CDR2 FYNNEI.

This rearrangement joins TRBV4-1 to TRBJ2-7, with D possibly TRBD1 on 5 matching bases. This CDR3 comprises 15 residues. The V and J ends lost 3 bases and 2 bases respectively, with 14 bases between them. Germline lookup yields CDR1 MGHRA and CDR2 YSYEKL. The CDR3 region is CASSHPGASTYEQYV. CDR3 bases: TGCGCCAGCAGCCACCCTGGGGCCAGCACCTACGAGCAGTACGTC.

V usage is TRBV19 and J usage is TRBJ2-7, with TRBD2 identical over 10 bases. The J segment lost 1 base and the V segment lost 5 bases, leaving 5 bases of the junction unmatched. The CDR3 has 15 amino acids. From germline, CDR1 is LNHDA and CDR2 SQIVND (reference sequence). The CDR3 loop is CASSPWTSGSYEQYF. CDR3 nucleotides: TGTGCCAGTAGTCCCTGGACTAGCGGTTCCTACGAGCAGTACTTC. Supplemented by reference TRBV19 and TRBJ2-7, the full variable domain reads DGGITQSPKYLFRKEGQNVTLSCEQNLNHDAMYWYRQDPGQGLRLIYYSQIVNDFQKGDIAEGYSVSREKKESFPLTVTSAQKNPTAFYLCASSPWTSGSYEQYFGPGTRLTVT.

This clone showed up many times. The chain employs TRBV11-2 and TRBJ2-2; D gene unclear. The V gene's germline CDR1 is SGHAT and CDR2 FQNNGV. The CDR3 loop spans 15 amino acids. Trimming removed 4 bases from V and 1 base from J, with 10 bases in between. The CDR3: CASSYPNKNTGELFF. CDR3 sequence (DNA): TGTGCCAGCAGCTACCCGAACAAGAACACCGGGGAGCTGTTTTTT. The full variable domain, its missing parts supplied by reference TRBV11-2 and TRBJ2-2, is EAGVAQSPRYKIIEKRQSVAFWCNPISGHATLYWYQQILGQGPKLLIQFQNNGVVDDSQLPKDRFSAERLKGVDSTLKIQPAKLEDSAVYLCASSYPNKNTGELFFGEGSRLTVL.

The rearrangement uses TRBV28 and TRBJ1-1, with TRBD1 matching over 9 bases. The length of the CDR3 is 15 residues. The V segment lost 7 bases and the J segment 6 bases; nucleotides outside the gene matches: 12. The germline V gene encodes CDR1 MDHEN and CDR2 SYDVKM. The CDR3, as DNA: TGTGCCAGCATAATCTACTACAGGGGGCTTTCTGAAGCTTTCTTT. It codes for CASIIYYRGLSEAFF.

The V gene is TRBV2, the J gene TRBJ1-3; D unclear. This CDR3 comprises 15 residues. The germline V and J ends were trimmed by 11 bases and 0 bases, with 17 bases remaining between them. Germline V gene lookup returns CDR1 SNHLY and CDR2 FYNNEI. The CDR3 spells CASRLQPSSGNTIYF. CDR3 nucleotide sequence: TGTGCCTCCCGACTACAGCCCAGCTCTGGAAACACCATATATTTT.

This clone appeared a few times. The chain joins TRBV19 to TRBJ1-2; unclear D gene. From germline, CDR1 is LNHDA and CDR2 SQIVND (reference sequence). There are 14 residues in the CDR3. The ends were cut back, 5 bases at V and 4 bases at J, with 14 bases in the middle. In DNA, the CDR3 is TGTGCCAGTAGTGGGCAGGCAACCAGCTATGGCTACACCTTC. It yields the protein CASSGQATSYGYTF.

V is TRBV11-3 and J is TRBJ2-1, with 13 bases aligning to TRBD2. Germline V gives CDR1 SGHNT, CDR2 YENEEA. The CDR3 is 15 amino acids. Trimming removed 7 bases from V and 7 bases from J; junction bases left unmatched: 7. The CDR3 bases are TGTGCCAGCATCTCTGGGACTAGCGGGGCGAATGAGCAGTTCTTC. Residues: CASISGTSGANEQFF.

The rearrangement uses TRBV19 and TRBJ1-2; a weak D match, TRBD1 (5 bases). The V gene lost 5 bases and the J gene lost 7 bases, with 17 bases spanning the gap. The CDR3 has 14 residues. In germline, CDR1 is LNHDA, CDR2 SQIVND (reference sequence). This CDR3 is CASSGAGRRGGYTF. Written as DNA, the CDR3 is TGTGCCAGTAGTGGGGCAGGGCGGCGCGGTGGCTACACCTTC.

The J gene is TRBJ2-3, the V gene TRBV15, with 7 positions matching TRBD2. With 0 bases clipped from V and 10 bases from J, the junction kept 13 bases outside the gene matches. The germline CDR1 and CDR2 sequences are LNHNV and YYDKDF (reference sequence). This CDR3 comprises 16 residues. CDR3 nucleotide sequence: TGTGCCACCAGCAGAGACATTGGCGGGAGAGCGGTCCCGCAGTATTTT. Residues: CATSRDIGGRAVPQYF.

V and J are TRBV5-1 and TRBJ2-1; 14 nucleotides align to TRBD2. The junction had 7 bases not matched to a gene; V was cut back by 4 bases and J by 7 bases. CDR3 length: 16 amino acids. CDR1 is SGHRS, CDR2 YFSETQ, per germline. The CDR3 bases are TGCGCCAGCAGCCCAGGACTAGCGGGAGGCCAGAATGAGCAGTTCTTC. This encodes CASSPGLAGGQNEQFF.

The chain joins TRBV11-2 to TRBJ1-1; D gene uncertain. Germline V gives CDR1 SGHAT, CDR2 FQNNGV. V dropped 5 bases and J dropped 7 bases, with 14 bases sitting between them. This CDR3 is 13 amino acids long. The CDR3 bases are TGTGCCAGCAGCCGGGGAGGACTGGGTGAAGCTTTCTTT. Protein: CASSRGGLGEAFF.

The rearrangement links TRBV2 to TRBJ1-2; D might be TRBD1 (5 bases). In germline, CDR1 is SNHLY, CDR2 FYNNEI. Trimming took 4 bases from V and 0 from J, leaving 9 bases between them. CDR3 length equals 14 residues. In DNA, the CDR3 is TGTGCCAGCAGTGTTGAGACAGCTAACTATGGCTACACCTTC. Translation: CASSVETANYGYTF.

The V gene is TRBV28, the J gene TRBJ2-1; the match to TRBD2 covers 8 bases. This CDR3 has 13 residues. The V segment lost 6 bases and the J segment 10 bases; nucleotides outside the gene matches: 8. Germline V gene lookup returns CDR1 MDHEN and CDR2 SYDVKM. Written as DNA, the CDR3 is TGTGCCAGCAGGCGCGGGAGGATAGAAGAGCAGTTCTTC. The encoded protein is CASRRGRIEEQFF.

The chain joins TRBV5-6 to TRBJ1-2, with no clear D. Trimming pared 0 bases from V and 5 bases from J, leaving 8 bases between. The CDR3 has 13 amino acids. Germline V CDR1 and CDR2: SGHDT, YYEEEE. DNA of the CDR3: TGTGCCAGCAGCTTGGGGTACCGGTATGGCTACACCTTC. As protein: CASSLGYRYGYTF.

The chain employs TRBV6-1 and TRBJ1-1, with a tentative D call TRBD1 (5 bases). Trimming took off 7 bases at V and 5 bases at J, with 14 bases between the two ends. Germline lookup yields CDR1 MNHNS and CDR2 SASEGT. CDR3 length equals 13 residues. CDR3 DNA sequence: TGTGCCAGCAACCACAGGTCCGGGACTGAAGCTTTCTTT. It is translated as CASNHRSGTEAFF.

This rearrangement joins TRBV19 to TRBJ2-5, with a possible D match to TRBD1 (6 bases). This CDR3 is built from 13 residues. CDR1 and CDR2 from the germline V gene are LNHDA and SQIVND (reference sequence). V was trimmed by 10 bases and J by 4 bases, leaving 16 bases between them. The CDR3 coding sequence is TGTGCCATCTCTTCAGGGGTGGGAGAGACCCAGTACTTC. Translated: CAISSGVGETQYF. The full variable domain, its missing parts supplied by reference TRBV19 and TRBJ2-5, is DGGITQSPKYLFRKEGQNVTLSCEQNLNHDAMYWYRQDPGQGLRLIYYSQIVNDFQKGDIAEGYSVSREKKESFPLTVTSAQKNPTAFYLCAISSGVGETQYFGPGTRLLVL.